This is a list of T cell receptor beta chains from one sample in a study of cytomegalovirus exposure and HLA in healthy donors. Data came from immunoSEQ multiplex PCR; TCRdb stores just in-frame clones and leaves some out. Of 80,000 or so clones detected, 85% to 95% appear once; the ten largest clones hold approximately 0.73%. Sequenced: PBMCs. All receptors derive from a woman aged 18-29 years in good health and CMV-seronegative. CDR3s include the opening cysteine and the closing phenylalanine or tryptophan. The order of the fields is J gene, V gene, D gene, clone size, CDR3 DNA, CDR3 protein. The D gene is left open where the match is weak. Clone size is not always given. Where it is, it says once, few, many or a class for expanded clones.

TRBJ2-2	TRBV10-2	TRBD1	NA	TGCGCCAGCGGGGACAGGGGGCACACCGGGGAGCTGTTTTTT	CASGDRGHTGELFF
TRBJ2-3	TRBV4-1	NA	once	TGCGCCAGCAGCCAAGGCTGGACAGACACAGATACGCAGTATTTT	CASSQGWTDTDTQYF
TRBJ2-1	TRBV19	NA	NA	TGTGCCAGTAGTAAAACAGCTCCTCTGAATGAGCAGTTCTTC	CASSKTAPLNEQFF
TRBJ2-5	TRBV4-3	NA	NA	TGCGCCAGCAGCCGAGACAGGCAAGAGACCCAGTACTTC	CASSRDRQETQYF
TRBJ2-7	TRBV1	NA	NA	TGCACCAGCAGCCAAGCGGGAGGATCGACCTACGAGCAGTACTTC	CTSSQAGGSTYEQYF
TRBJ2-7	TRBV18	TRBD2	once	TGTGCCAGCTCACCACTGGGAGGGCCGCAGTACGAGCAGTACTTC	CASSPLGGPQYEQYF
TRBJ2-2	TRBV29-1	NA	NA	TGCAGCGTTGATAGGGGCAGCACCGGGGAGCTGTTTTTT	CSVDRGSTGELFF
TRBJ1-5	TRBV7-6	NA	NA	TGTGCCAGCAGCTTAGGTAACCGGGGAGCCCATCAGCCCCAGCATTTT	CASSLGNRGAHQPQHF
TRBJ1-2	TRBV30	NA	NA	TGTGCCTGGAATATCGGGATTGGTGCAATGGGTGGCTACACCTTC	CAWNIGIGAMGGYTF
TRBJ2-1	TRBV7-9	TRBD2	NA	TGTGCCAGCAGCTTAGGGCGGGGGGGGGATGAGCAGTTCTTC	CASSLGRGGDEQFF
TRBJ1-4	TRBV28	NA	NA	TGTGCCAGCAGATCGGCGGGGTCAACTAATGAAAAACTGTTTTTT	CASRSAGSTNEKLFF
TRBJ2-7	TRBV6-5	TRBD1	NA	TGTGCCAGCAGGGGAACAGGGGCGAGGCTCTACGAGCAGTACTTC	CASRGTGARLYEQYF
TRBJ1-1	TRBV7-6	NA	NA	TGTGCCAGCAGCTCCTCAGCTACCGGACTGGAAGCTTTCTTT	CASSSSATGLEAFF
TRBJ2-2	TRBV5-1	NA	NA	TGCGCCAGCAGCTTGGACAGTTCCGACACCGGGGAGCTGTTTTTT	CASSLDSSDTGELFF
TRBJ2-3	TRBV5-8	TRBD2	NA	TGTGCCAGCAGCCCTGGGCTAGCGGGGTCCACAGATACGCAGTATTTT	CASSPGLAGSTDTQYF
TRBJ1-3	TRBV7-9	NA	few	TGTGCCAGCACCCTAATCCCGGGCACCATATATTTT	CASTLIPGTIYF
TRBJ2-7	TRBV19	TRBD2	NA	TGTGCCAGTACGCCAGCGGGGGTCCTTGAGCAGTACTTC	CASTPAGVLEQYF
TRBJ2-2	TRBV7-2	TRBD1	NA	TGTGCCAGCAGCTTACCGACAGGGGCCGGGGAGCTGTTTTTT	CASSLPTGAGELFF
TRBJ1-5	TRBV15	NA	NA	TGTGCCACCAGCAGAGAAAGAGGGATTAATCAGCCCCAGCATTTT	CATSRERGINQPQHF
TRBJ1-5	TRBV27	NA	NA	TGTGCCAGCAGTCTCTGGGGGGGGCCGGATCAGCCCCAGCATTTT	CASSLWGGPDQPQHF
TRBJ1-5	TRBV18	NA	NA	TGTGCCAGCTCACCCACGGGGGACAATCAGCCCCAGCATTTT	CASSPTGDNQPQHF
TRBJ2-2	TRBV7-9	NA	NA	TGTGCCAGCAGCCCCGAGGTTAGGGAGCTGTTTTTT	CASSPEVRELFF
TRBJ1-5	TRBV27	NA	NA	TGTGCCAGCAGGCCATCAAGCTATAGCAATCAGCCCCAGCATTTT	CASRPSSYSNQPQHF
TRBJ2-5	TRBV7-2	NA	NA	TGTGCCAGCAGCTTCGGCGGGGCTGGGAGAGAGACCCAGTACTTC	CASSFGGAGRETQYF
TRBJ2-7	TRBV30	TRBD1	NA	TGTGCCTGGAGCGGACAGGGACAGGGCGAGCAGTACTTC	CAWSGQGQGEQYF
TRBJ2-7	TRBV5-1	TRBD2	NA	TGCGCCAGCAGCTTGGGACTAGCGAGCTACGAGCAGTACTTC	CASSLGLASYEQYF
TRBJ2-7	TRBV6-1	TRBD2	NA	TGTGCCAGCAGTGAAGCGAGGGCTAGCGGATACTACGAGCAGTACTTC	CASSEARASGYYEQYF
TRBJ1-5	TRBV6-6	TRBD1	NA	TGTGCCAGCAGAGGACAGGGGGCGGATCAGCCCCAGCATTTT	CASRGQGADQPQHF
TRBJ2-7	TRBV6-6	TRBD1	NA	TGTGCCAGCAGACTAGGGACAGGAGGCTACGAGCAGTACTTC	CASRLGTGGYEQYF
TRBJ2-5	TRBV7-2	TRBD2	NA	TGTGCCAGCACGCTGGGCGGGAGCGGAAAGACCCAGTACTTC	CASTLGGSGKTQYF
TRBJ1-4	TRBV29-1	NA	NA	TGCAGCGTTGATGGGGGGACGGCGGTCCAAAAACTGTTTTTT	CSVDGGTAVQKLFF
TRBJ1-1	TRBV6-5	NA	once	TGTGCCAGCAGTTATGGGCCGGGAACTGAAGCTTTCTTT	CASSYGPGTEAFF
TRBJ2-1	TRBV2	TRBD1	NA	TGTGCCAGCAGAACAGGGGACCCCTACAATGAGCAGTTCTTC	CASRTGDPYNEQFF
TRBJ1-4	TRBV7-2	NA	NA	TGTGCCAGCAGCACGTCGGCTAATGAAAAACTGTTTTTT	CASSTSANEKLFF
TRBJ1-2	TRBV9	NA	NA	TGTGCCAGCAGCGGGGCAGGGGATCGCTACACCTTC	CASSGAGDRYTF
TRBJ2-7	TRBV11-2	NA	NA	TGTGCCCCAGCCCCCACACAGTCGACCGAAACCTACGAGCAGTACTTC	CAPAPTQSTETYEQYF
TRBJ2-3	TRBV4-3	TRBD2	NA	TGCGCCAGCAGCCCATCGGGGGGGCAGGCCACAGATACGCAGTATTTT	CASSPSGGQATDTQYF
TRBJ1-4	TRBV5-1	TRBD1	NA	TGCGCCAGCAGCTTGGGACAGGGGGCTGAAAAACTGTTTTTT	CASSLGQGAEKLFF
TRBJ1-3	TRBV19	NA	NA	TGTGCCAGTAGTGCACAGGCCAGCTCTGGAAACACCATATATTTT	CASSAQASSGNTIYF
TRBJ2-7	TRBV4-1	TRBD1	NA	TGCGCCAGCAGCCAAGGACCTCTCGGACAGGGGATCTACGAGCAGTACTTC	CASSQGPLGQGIYEQYF
TRBJ1-4	TRBV7-6	TRBD1	NA	TGTGCCAGCAGCTTAGAGCAGGGGGGACGTGAAAAACTGTTTTTT	CASSLEQGGREKLFF
TRBJ1-3	TRBV18	NA	NA	TGTGCCAGCTCACCAGACAGGAGCTCTGGAAACACCATATATTTT	CASSPDRSSGNTIYF
TRBJ2-7	TRBV10-3	TRBD2	once	TGTGCCACCGGAGGGTATAGCGGGGGGGCCTTCGAGCAGTACTTC	CATGGYSGGAFEQYF
TRBJ2-7	TRBV5-5	NA	once	TGTGCCAGCCGAGCAGCGGATGCGACCCCCTACGAGCAGTACTTC	CASRAADATPYEQYF
TRBJ2-7	TRBV5-4	TRBD2	few	TGTGCCAGCGGCGCTAGCGGGGGGGCGGGCGAGCAGTACTTC	CASGASGGAGEQYF
TRBJ1-1	TRBV18	NA	NA	TGTGCCAGCTCACCGAGCGGCACTGAAGCTTTCTTT	CASSPSGTEAFF
TRBJ2-5	TRBV10-1	NA	NA	TGCGCCAGCAAATACAGAGAGACCCAGTACTTC	CASKYRETQYF
TRBJ1-2	TRBV7-8	TRBD1	NA	TGTGCCAGCAGCACCTCCGGGACAGGAGGCTACACCTTC	CASSTSGTGGYTF
TRBJ2-5	TRBV7-8	NA	NA	TGTGCCAGCAGCTTAACAACAGGGTCGCGAGAGACCCAGTACTTC	CASSLTTGSRETQYF
TRBJ1-2	TRBV28	NA	NA	TGTGCCAGCAGTTCCTCTAGGGGGGGCTACACCTTC	CASSSSRGGYTF
TRBJ2-2	TRBV10-1	NA	NA	TGCGCCAGCAGTGATCACAGAACGAACACCGGGGAGCTGTTTTTT	CASSDHRTNTGELFF
TRBJ2-7	TRBV4-1	NA	NA	TGCGCCAGCAGCCAAGACCCTATCTACGAGCAGTACTTC	CASSQDPIYEQYF
TRBJ1-2	TRBV4-1	NA	NA	TGCGCCAGCAGCCAACCAACAGGGAACTATGGCTACACCTTC	CASSQPTGNYGYTF
TRBJ1-1	TRBV29-1	NA	NA	TGCAGCGTTGAAGGCGGGGCGTTCTTT	CSVEGGAFF
TRBJ1-1	TRBV7-2	NA	NA	TGTGCCAGCAGCTCCATGTCCAGGGGCACTGAAGCTTTCTTT	CASSSMSRGTEAFF